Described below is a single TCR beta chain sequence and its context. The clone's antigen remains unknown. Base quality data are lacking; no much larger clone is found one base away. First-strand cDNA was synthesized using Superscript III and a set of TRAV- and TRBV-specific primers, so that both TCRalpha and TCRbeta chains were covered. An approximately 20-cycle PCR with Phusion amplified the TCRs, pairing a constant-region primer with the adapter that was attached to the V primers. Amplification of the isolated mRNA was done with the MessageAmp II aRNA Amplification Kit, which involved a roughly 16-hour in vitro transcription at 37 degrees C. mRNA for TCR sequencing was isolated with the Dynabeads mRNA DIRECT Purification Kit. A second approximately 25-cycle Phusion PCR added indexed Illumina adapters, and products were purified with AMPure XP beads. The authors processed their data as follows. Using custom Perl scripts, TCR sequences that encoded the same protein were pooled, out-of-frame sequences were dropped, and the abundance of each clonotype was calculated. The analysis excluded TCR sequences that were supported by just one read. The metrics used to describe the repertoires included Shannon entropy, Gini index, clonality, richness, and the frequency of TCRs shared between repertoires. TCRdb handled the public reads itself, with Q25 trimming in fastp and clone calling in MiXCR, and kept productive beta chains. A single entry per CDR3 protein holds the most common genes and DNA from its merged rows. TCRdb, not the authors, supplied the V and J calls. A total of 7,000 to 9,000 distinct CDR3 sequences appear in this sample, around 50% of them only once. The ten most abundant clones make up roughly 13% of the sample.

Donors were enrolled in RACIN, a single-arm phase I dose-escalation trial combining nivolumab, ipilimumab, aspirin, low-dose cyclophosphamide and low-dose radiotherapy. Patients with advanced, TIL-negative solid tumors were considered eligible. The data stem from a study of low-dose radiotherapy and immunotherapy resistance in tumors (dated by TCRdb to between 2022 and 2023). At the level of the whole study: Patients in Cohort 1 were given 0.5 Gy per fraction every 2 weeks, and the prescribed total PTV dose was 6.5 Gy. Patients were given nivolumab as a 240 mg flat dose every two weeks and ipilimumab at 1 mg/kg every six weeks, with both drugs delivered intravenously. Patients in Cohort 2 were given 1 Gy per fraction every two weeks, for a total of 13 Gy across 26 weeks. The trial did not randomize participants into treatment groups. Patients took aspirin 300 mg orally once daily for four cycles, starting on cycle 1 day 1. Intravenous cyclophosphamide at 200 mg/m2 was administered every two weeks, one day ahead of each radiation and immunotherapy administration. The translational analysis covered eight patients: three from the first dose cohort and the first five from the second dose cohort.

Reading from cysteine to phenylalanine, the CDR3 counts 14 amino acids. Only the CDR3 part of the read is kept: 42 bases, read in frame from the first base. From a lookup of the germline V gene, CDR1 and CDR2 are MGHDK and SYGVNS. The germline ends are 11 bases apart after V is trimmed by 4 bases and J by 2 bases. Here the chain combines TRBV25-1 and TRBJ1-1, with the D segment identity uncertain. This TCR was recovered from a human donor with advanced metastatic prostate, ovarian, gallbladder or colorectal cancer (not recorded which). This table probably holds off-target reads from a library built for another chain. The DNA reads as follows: TGTGCCAGCAGTGGCCAGCCTCTTAACACTGAAGCTTTCTTT. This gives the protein CASSGQPLNTEAFF.